This T cell receptor (beta chain) appears in the sequencing data of a study of blood T cell repertoires in COVID-19. Background on the study: From T cells, B-cell-depleted T cells, or PBMCs came the material, which was cDNA or gDNA.

Patients of the Seattle cohort, enrolled during active infection, were followed longitudinally. As handled by the study authors: Reference gene primer amplification yielded estimated nucleated cell counts. TCRdb's table, derived via immunoSEQ multiplex PCR, lists solely in-frame clones and lacks some. That table furnishes V, J and clone size, whereas the DNA furnished D and trimming. The data hold approximately 120,000 clones, with 80% to 95% observed a single time. This receptor was identified in a man in his fifties with COVID-19, enrolled during active disease. Specimen: peripheral blood.

The CDR3 DNA reads TGTGCCAGCAGCTCAGCCGGGACAGAGATATACGAGCAGTACTTC. Protein product: CASSSAGTEIYEQYF. The chain is built from TRBV7-2 and TRBJ2-7; 7 bases fit TRBD1. The CDR3 totals 15 residues. Germline CDR1 reads SGHTA; CDR2 reads FQGNSA. With V trimmed by 4 bases and J by 4 bases, 10 bases remained unmatched. Full variable domain (rest looked up from reference TRBV7-2 and TRBJ2-7): GAGVSQSPSNKVTEKGKDVELRCDPISGHTALYWYRQSLGQGLEFLIYFQGNSAPDKSGLPSDRFSAERTGGSVSTLTIQRTQQEDSAVYLCASSSAGTEIYEQYFGPGTRLTVT.